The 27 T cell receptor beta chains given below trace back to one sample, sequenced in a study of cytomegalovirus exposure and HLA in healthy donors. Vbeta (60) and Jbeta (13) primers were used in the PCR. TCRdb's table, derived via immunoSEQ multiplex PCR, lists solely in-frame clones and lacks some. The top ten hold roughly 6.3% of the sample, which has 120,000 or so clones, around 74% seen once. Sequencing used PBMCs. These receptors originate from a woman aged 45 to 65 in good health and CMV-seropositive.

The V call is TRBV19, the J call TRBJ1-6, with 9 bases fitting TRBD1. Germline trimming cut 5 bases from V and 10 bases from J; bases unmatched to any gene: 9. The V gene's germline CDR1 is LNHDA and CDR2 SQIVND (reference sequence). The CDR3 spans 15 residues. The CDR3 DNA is TGTGCCAGTAGTTATATAGGACAGGGGAAATCACCCCTCCACTTT. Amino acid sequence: CASSYIGQGKSPLHF.

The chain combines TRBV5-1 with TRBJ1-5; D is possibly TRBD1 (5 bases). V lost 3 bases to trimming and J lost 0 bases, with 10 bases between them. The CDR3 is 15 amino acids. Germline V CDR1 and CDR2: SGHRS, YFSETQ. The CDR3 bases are TGCGCCAGCAGCTGGGGGGGGGATAGCAATCAGCCCCAGCATTTT. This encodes CASSWGGDSNQPQHF.

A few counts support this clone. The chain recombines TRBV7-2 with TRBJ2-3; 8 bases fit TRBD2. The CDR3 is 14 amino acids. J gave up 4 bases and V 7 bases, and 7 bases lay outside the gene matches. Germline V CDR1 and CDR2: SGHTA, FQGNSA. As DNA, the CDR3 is TGTGCCAGCATGGGACTAGGGGCTGCAGATACGCAGTATTTT. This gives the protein CASMGLGAADTQYF.

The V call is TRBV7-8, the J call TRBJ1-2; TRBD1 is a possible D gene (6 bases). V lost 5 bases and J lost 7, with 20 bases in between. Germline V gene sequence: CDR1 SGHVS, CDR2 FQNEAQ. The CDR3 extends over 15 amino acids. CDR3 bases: TGTGCCAGCAGCCTCGTGGGGGCAGCCAGGGGTGGCTACACCTTC. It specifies CASSLVGAARGGYTF.

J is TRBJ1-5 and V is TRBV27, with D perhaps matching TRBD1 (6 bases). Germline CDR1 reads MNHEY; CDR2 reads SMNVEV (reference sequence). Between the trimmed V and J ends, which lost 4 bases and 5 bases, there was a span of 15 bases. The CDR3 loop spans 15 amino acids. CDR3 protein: CASSWGGAGDQPQHF. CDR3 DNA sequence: TGTGCCAGCAGTTGGGGGGGGGCTGGCGATCAGCCCCAGCATTTT.

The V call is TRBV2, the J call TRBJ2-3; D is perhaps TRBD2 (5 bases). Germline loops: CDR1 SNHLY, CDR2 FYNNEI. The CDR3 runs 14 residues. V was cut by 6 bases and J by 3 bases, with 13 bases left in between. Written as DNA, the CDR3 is TGTGCCAGCAGGCGGGTGGCCGGAACAGATACGCAGTATTTT. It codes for CASRRVAGTDTQYF.

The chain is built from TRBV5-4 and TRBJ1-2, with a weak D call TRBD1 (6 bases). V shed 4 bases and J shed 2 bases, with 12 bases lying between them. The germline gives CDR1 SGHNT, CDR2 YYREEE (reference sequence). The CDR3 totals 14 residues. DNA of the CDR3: TGTGCCAGCAGCACCGGGACACAGAACTATGGCTACACCTTC. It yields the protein CASSTGTQNYGYTF.

The CDR3 is CAWSEGLQGFSYNSPLHF. DNA for the CDR3: TGTGCCTGGAGTGAGGGGTTACAGGGATTCTCCTATAATTCACCCCTCCACTTT. This chain links TRBV30 with TRBJ1-6; possible D gene TRBD1, 6 bases. The CDR3 length is 18 residues. Germline CDR1 is GTSNPN and CDR2 is SVGIG (reference sequence). The germline V and J ends were trimmed by 1 base and 0 bases, with 16 bases remaining between them. The full variable domain, its missing parts supplied by reference TRBV30 and TRBJ1-6, is SQTIHQWPATLVQPVGSPLSLECTVEGTSNPNLYWYRQAAGRGLQLLFYSVGIGQISSEVPQNLSASRPQDRQFILSSKKLLLSDSGFYLCAWSEGLQGFSYNSPLHFGNGTRLTVT.

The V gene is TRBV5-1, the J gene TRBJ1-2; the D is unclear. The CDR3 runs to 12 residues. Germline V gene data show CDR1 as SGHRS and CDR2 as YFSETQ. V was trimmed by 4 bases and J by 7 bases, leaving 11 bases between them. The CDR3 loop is CASSNPPGGYTF. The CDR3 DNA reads TGCGCCAGCAGCAATCCCCCGGGTGGCTACACCTTC.

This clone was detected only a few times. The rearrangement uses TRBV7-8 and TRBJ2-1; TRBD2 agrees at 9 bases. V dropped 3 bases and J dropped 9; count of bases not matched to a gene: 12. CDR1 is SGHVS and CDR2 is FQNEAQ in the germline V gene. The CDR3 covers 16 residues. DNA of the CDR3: TGTGCCAGCAGCTTTGGCCGGTGGAGCGGGGGGACTGAGCAGTTCTTC. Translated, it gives CASSFGRWSGGTEQFF.

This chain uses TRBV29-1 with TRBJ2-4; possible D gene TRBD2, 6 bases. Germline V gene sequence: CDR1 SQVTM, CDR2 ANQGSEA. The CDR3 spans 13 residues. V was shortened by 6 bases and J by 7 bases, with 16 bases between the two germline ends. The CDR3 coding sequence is TGCAGCGTCCCCCTGGGAGGCTCTAACATTCAGTACTTC. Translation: CSVPLGGSNIQYF. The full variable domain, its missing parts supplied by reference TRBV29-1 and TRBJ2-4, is SAVISQKPSRDICQRGTSLTIQCQVDSQVTMMFWYRQQPGQSLTLIATANQGSEATYESGFVIDKFPISRPNLTFSTLTVSNMSPEDSSIYLCSVPLGGSNIQYFGAGTRLSVL.

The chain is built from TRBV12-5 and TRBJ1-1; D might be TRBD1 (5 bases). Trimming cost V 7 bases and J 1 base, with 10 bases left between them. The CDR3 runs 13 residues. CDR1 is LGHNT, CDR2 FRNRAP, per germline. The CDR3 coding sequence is TGTGCTAGTGTCGAAAGGGGGAACACTGAAGCTTTCTTT. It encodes CASVERGNTEAFF. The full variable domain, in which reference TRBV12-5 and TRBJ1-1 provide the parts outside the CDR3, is DARVTQTPRHKVTEMGQEVTMRCQPILGHNTVFWYRQTMMQGLELLAYFRNRAPLDDSGMPKDRFSAEMPDATLATLKIQPSEPRDSAVYFCASVERGNTEAFFGQGTRLTVV.

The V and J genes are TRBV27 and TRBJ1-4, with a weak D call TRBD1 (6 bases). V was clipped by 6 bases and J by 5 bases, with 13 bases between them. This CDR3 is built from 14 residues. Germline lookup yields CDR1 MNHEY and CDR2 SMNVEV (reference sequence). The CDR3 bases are TGTGCCAGCAGACCGTCAGGGGCCAATGAAAAACTGTTTTTT. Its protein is CASRPSGANEKLFF.

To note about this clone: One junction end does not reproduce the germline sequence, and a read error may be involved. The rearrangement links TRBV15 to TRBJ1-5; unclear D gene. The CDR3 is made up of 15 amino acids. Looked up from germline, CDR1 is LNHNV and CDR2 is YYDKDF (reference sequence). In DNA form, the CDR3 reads TGTCCCACCAGCAGAGATCGGGGAGCGCTTCGGCCCCAGCATTTT. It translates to CPTSRDRGALRPQHF. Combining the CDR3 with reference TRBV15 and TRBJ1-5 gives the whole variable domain DAMVIQNPRYQVTQFGKPVTLSCSQTLNHNVMYWYQQKSSQAPKLLFHYYDKDFNNEADTPDNFQSRRPNTSFCFLDIRSPGLGDTAMYLCPTSRDRGALRPQHFGDGTRLSIL.

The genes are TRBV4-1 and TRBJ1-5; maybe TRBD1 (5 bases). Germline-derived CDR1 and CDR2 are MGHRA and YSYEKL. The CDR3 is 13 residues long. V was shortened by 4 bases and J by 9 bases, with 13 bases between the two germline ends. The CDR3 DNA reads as TGCGCCAGCAGCCCGGGGGTCGTTGGGCCCCAGCATTTT. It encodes CASSPGVVGPQHF.

CDR3 nucleotide sequence: TGTACCGGAGGGCCCACAGATACGCAGTATTTT. Its protein product is CTGGPTDTQYF. The rearrangement joins TRBV6-1 to TRBJ2-3, with D possibly being TRBD2 (6 bases). The CDR3 length is 11 residues. Per germline, CDR1 MNHNS and CDR2 SASEGT.

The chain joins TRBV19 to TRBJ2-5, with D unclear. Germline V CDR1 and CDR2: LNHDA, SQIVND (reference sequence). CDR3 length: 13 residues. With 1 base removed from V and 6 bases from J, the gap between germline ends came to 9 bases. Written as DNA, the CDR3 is TGTGCCAGTAGTATAGCTATGTTGAAGACCCAGTACTTC. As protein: CASSIAMLKTQYF.

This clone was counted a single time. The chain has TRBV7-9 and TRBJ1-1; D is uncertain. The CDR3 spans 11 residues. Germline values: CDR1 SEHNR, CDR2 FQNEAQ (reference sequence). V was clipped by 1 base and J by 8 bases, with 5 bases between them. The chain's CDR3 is CASSLVQEAFF. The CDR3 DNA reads TGTGCCAGCAGCTTAGTACAGGAAGCTTTCTTT.

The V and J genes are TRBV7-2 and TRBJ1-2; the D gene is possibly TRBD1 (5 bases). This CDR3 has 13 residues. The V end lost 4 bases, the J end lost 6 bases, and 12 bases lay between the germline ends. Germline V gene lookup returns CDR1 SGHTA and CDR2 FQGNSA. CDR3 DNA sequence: TGTGCCAGCAGCTCGGACATACTGGATGGCTACACCTTC. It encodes CASSSDILDGYTF.

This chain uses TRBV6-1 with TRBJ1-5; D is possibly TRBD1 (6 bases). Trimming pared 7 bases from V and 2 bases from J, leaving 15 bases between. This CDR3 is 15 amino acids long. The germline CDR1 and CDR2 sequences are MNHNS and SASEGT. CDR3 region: CASNPPDRRNQPQHF. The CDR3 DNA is TGTGCCAGCAACCCCCCGGACAGACGCAATCAGCCCCAGCATTTT.

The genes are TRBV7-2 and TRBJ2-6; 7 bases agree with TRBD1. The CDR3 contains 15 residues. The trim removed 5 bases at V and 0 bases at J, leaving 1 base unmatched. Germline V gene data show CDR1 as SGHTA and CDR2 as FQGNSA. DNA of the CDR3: TGTGCCAGCAGCCGGGACAGCTCTGGGGCCAACGTCCTGACTTTC. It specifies CASSRDSSGANVLTF.

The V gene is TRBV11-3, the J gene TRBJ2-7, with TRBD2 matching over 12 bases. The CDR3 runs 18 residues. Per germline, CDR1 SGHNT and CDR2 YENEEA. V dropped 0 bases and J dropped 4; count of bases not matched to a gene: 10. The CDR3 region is CASSLDRLTSGGPYEQYF. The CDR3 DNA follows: TGTGCCAGCAGCTTAGATAGACTGACTAGCGGGGGACCTTACGAGCAGTACTTC. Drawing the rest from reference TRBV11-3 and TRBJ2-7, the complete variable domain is EAGVVQSPRYKIIEKKQPVAFWCNPISGHNTLYWYLQNLGQGPELLIRYENEEAVDDSQLPKDRFSAERLKGVDSTLKIQPAELGDSAVYLCASSLDRLTSGGPYEQYFGPGTRLTVT.

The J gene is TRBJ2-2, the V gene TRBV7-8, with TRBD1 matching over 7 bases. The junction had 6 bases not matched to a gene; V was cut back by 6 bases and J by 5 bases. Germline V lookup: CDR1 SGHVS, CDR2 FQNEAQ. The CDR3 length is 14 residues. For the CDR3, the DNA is TGTGCCAGCAGGACCTTCAGGGGGACCGGGGAGCTGTTTTTT. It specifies CASRTFRGTGELFF.

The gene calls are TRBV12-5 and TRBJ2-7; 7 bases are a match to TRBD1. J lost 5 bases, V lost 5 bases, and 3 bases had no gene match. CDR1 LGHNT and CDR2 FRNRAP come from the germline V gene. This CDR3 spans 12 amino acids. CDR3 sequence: CASGHTGDEQYF. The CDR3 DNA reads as TGTGCTAGTGGTCACACAGGGGACGAGCAGTACTTC.

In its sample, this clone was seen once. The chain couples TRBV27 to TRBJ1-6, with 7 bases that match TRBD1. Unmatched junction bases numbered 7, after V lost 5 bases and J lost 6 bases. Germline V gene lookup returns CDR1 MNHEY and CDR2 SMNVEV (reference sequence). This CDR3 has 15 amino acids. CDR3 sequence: CASSRPPGGNSPLHF. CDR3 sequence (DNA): TGTGCCAGCAGTAGGCCACCAGGGGGTAATTCACCCCTCCACTTT.

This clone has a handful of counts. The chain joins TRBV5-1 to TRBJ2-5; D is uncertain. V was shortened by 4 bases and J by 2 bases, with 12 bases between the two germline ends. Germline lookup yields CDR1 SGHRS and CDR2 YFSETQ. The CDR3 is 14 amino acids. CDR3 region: CASSITAVQETQYF. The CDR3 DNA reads TGCGCCAGCAGCATTACAGCAGTTCAAGAGACCCAGTACTTC.

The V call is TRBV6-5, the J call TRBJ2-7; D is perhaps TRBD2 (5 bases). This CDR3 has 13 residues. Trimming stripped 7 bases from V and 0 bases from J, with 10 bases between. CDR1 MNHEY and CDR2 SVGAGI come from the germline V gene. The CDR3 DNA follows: TGTGCCAGCAACAACGGAGGCTCCTACGAGCAGTACTTC. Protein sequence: CASNNGGSYEQYF.